The 13 T cell receptor beta chains reported below all come from one sample, sequenced in a study of CD8 T cells in ankylosing spondylitis (TCRdb year 2017). The method was 5' RACE. Sequencing was performed on an Illumina HiSeq 2500. Using fastp at Q25 and MiXCR, TCRdb reprocessed the public reads and kept productive beta chains. Each CDR3 protein gets just one entry, which takes the most common genes and DNA from the rows behind it. In all, the sample holds 250,000 or so distinct CDR3 sequences, and 20% to 30% of those were seen once. The ten largest make up around 0.58% of the sample. Sequenced sample: blood, either unsorted or a sorted T cell fraction (not recorded which). These receptors were obtained from a male donor with ankylosing spondylitis or in good health (not recorded which).

This clonotype was observed at least ten times. V gene TRBV12-3 or TRBV12-4 combines with J gene TRBJ2-7; 8 nucleotides align to TRBD2. There are 14 residues in the CDR3. With 4 bases clipped from V and 3 bases from J, the junction kept 5 bases outside the gene matches. The CDR3 region has the DNA TGTGCCAGCAGTTACCGGACTAGCAACTACGAGCAGTACTTC. This gives the protein CASSYRTSNYEQYF.

Many counts were recorded for this clonotype. The chain carries TRBV3-1 and TRBJ1-1; D uncertain. The V and J ends lost 1 base and 3 bases respectively, with 18 bases between them. The CDR3 runs to 17 residues. The germline gives CDR1 LGHDT, CDR2 YNNKEL (reference sequence). In DNA, the CDR3 is TGTGCCAGCAGCCAAGTGGGCCGGACGGCTTATGACACTGAAGCTTTCTTT. Protein: CASSQVGRTAYDTEAFF.

This clonotype was detected only a few times. The genes are TRBV3-1 and TRBJ2-5; D gene unclear. V lost 0 bases, J lost 2 bases, and 7 bases lay in between. The CDR3 is 14 residues long. From germline, CDR1 is LGHDT and CDR2 YNNKEL (reference sequence). The CDR3 spells CASSQDRIQETQYF. CDR3 bases: TGTGCCAGCAGCCAAGACAGAATACAAGAGACCCAGTACTTC.

This clonotype was counted at least ten times. The gene calls are TRBV11-2 and TRBJ2-5; D is undetermined. The CDR3 extends over 15 amino acids. CDR1 and CDR2 (germline): SGHAT, FQNNGV. Deletions cut 2 bases from V and 2 bases from J, with 12 bases between. The CDR3 reads CASSLRLLKQETQYF. In DNA, the CDR3 is TGTGCCAGCAGCTTAAGACTGCTGAAACAAGAGACCCAGTACTTC.

This clonotype occurred once. The chain combines TRBV20-1 with TRBJ2-7; D may be TRBD1 (5 bases). The CDR3 has 12 amino acids. Per the germline V gene, CDR1 is DFQATT and CDR2 is SNEGSKA (reference sequence). CDR3 residues: CLFQGLLGEQYF. The CDR3 DNA reads TGCCTCTTTCAGGGATTACTGGGAGAGCAGTACTTC.

This chain joins TRBV10-3 and TRBJ2-3; TRBD1 matches at 7 bases. The V segment lost 2 bases and the J segment 3 bases; nucleotides outside the gene matches: 5. Germline-derived CDR1 and CDR2 are ENHRY and SYGVKD. The CDR3 is 15 residues long. CDR3 residues: CAISERGGKTDTQYF. DNA for the CDR3: TGTGCCATCAGTGAGAGAGGGGGCAAGACAGATACGCAGTATTTT.

This chain uses TRBV24-1 with TRBJ2-7; maybe TRBD2 (6 bases). V was clipped by 3 bases and J by 5 bases, with 10 bases between them. Germline values: CDR1 KGHDR, CDR2 SFDVKD. This CDR3 has 13 residues. The CDR3 nucleotides read TGTGCCACCAGTGATGGGGGGAACCACGAGCAGTACTTC. It yields the protein CATSDGGNHEQYF.

The genes are TRBV4-2 and TRBJ1-3; TRBD1 is a possible D gene (6 bases). Trimming took off 0 bases at V and 4 bases at J, with 10 bases between the two ends. CDR3 length: 15 residues. Germline V CDR1 and CDR2: LGHNA, YNFKEQ. In DNA form, the CDR3 reads TGTGCCAGCAGCCAAGATGCCGGACAGGGAAACACCATATATTTT. This sequence encodes CASSQDAGQGNTIYF.

J is TRBJ2-3 and V is TRBV29-1; 9 nucleotides match TRBD2. Germline CDR1 is SQVTM and CDR2 is ANQGSEA. The V and J ends lost 4 bases and 4 bases, in that order; junction bases with no gene match: 12. This CDR3 region has 16 residues. CDR3 sequence (DNA): TGCAGCGTTGGACGGAGAGGCGGGGGGGGCTCAGATACGCAGTATTTT. As protein: CSVGRRGGGGSDTQYF.

This chain links TRBV6-1 with TRBJ2-3, with D uncertain. Trimming stripped 6 bases from V and 1 base from J, with 11 bases between. CDR3 length: 14 amino acids. Germline CDR1 MNHNS, CDR2 SASEGT. The CDR3, as DNA: TGTGCCAGCAGCCCCCTCCGCGGCACAGATACGCAGTATTTT. Translation gives CASSPLRGTDTQYF.

The V and J genes are TRBV9 and TRBJ2-1; possible D gene TRBD2, 5 bases. The germline V gene encodes CDR1 SGDLS and CDR2 YYNGEE. This CDR3 has 13 residues. V lost 1 base and J lost 4, with 6 bases in between. The CDR3 region has the DNA TGTGCCAGCAGCGTACCGGGGTACAATGAGCAGTTCTTC. This encodes CASSVPGYNEQFF.

In this sample, this clonotype turned up many times. The J gene is TRBJ1-2, the V gene TRBV12-3 or TRBV12-4, with D possibly TRBD1 on 5 matching bases. The CDR3 is 13 amino acids. V was clipped by 6 bases and J by 6 bases, with 14 bases between them. CDR3 DNA sequence: TGTGCCAGCAGACTCGGGACCGATCATGGCTACACCTTC. Amino acids: CASRLGTDHGYTF.

The chain carries TRBV5-5 and TRBJ2-3; TRBD1 agrees at 8 bases. The CDR3 totals 14 residues. Germline assignment: CDR1 SGHKS and CDR2 YYEKEE (reference sequence). V gave up 3 bases and J gave up 3 bases; unmatched junction bases: 3. The CDR3 spells CASSYGQGTDTQYF. In DNA, the CDR3 is TGTGCCAGCAGCTACGGACAGGGAACAGATACGCAGTATTTT. The complete variable domain, with remaining parts taken from reference TRBV5-5 and TRBJ2-3, reads DAGVTQSPTHLIKTRGQQVTLRCSPISGHKSVSWYQQVLGQGPQFIFQYYEKEERGRGNFPDRFSARQFPNYSSELNVNALLLGDSALYLCASSYGQGTDTQYFGPGTRLTVL.